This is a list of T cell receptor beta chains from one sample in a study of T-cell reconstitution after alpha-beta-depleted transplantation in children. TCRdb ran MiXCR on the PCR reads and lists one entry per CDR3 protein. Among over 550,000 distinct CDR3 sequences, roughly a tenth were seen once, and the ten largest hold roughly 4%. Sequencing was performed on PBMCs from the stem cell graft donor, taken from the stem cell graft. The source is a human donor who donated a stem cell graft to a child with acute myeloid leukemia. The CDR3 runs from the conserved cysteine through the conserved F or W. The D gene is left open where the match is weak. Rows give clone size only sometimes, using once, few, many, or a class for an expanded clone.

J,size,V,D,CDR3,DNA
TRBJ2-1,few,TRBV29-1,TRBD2,CSVGHIGLAGNNEQFF,TGCAGCGTTGGACACATAGGACTAGCGGGAAACAATGAGCAGTTCTTC
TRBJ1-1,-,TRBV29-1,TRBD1,CSVVAQGATEAFF,TGCAGCGTTGTAGCACAGGGGGCGACTGAAGCTTTCTTT
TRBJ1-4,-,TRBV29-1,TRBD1,CSVITGVHNEKLFF,TGCAGCGTTATCACAGGGGTTCATAATGAAAAACTGTTTTTT
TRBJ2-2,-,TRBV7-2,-,CASRTPGNGELFF,TGTGCCAGCAGAACACCAGGGAACGGGGAGCTGTTTTTT
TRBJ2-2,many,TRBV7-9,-,CASSFDFTGELFF,TGTGCCAGCAGCTTTGACTTCACCGGGGAGCTGTTTTTT
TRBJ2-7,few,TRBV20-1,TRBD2,CSALAGGPSYEQYF,TGCAGTGCCCTAGCGGGAGGGCCCTCCTACGAGCAGTACTTC
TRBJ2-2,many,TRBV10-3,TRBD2,CAISPLSREATGELFF,TGTGCCATCAGTCCCCTTTCCCGGGAGGCCACCGGGGAGCTGTTTTTT
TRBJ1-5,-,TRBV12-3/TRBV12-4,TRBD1,CASSLRQGTPRPQHF,TGTGCCAGCAGTTTGAGACAGGGAACCCCTCGGCCCCAGCATTTT
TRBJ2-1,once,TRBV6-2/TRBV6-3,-,CASTERRSGRSYNEQFF,TGTGCCAGCACCGAAAGGAGGTCGGGGCGATCCTACAATGAGCAGTTCTTC
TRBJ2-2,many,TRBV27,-,CASSFVRLGPANTGELFF,TGTGCCAGCAGTTTTGTCCGATTGGGACCTGCGAACACCGGGGAGCTGTTTTTT
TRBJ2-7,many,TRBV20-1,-,CSASSGFGDEQYF,TGCAGTGCTAGTTCGGGGTTCGGGGACGAGCAGTACTTC
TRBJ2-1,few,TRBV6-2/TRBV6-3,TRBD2,CASSYPMGRLAEQFF,TGTGCCAGCAGTTATCCAATGGGTCGACTAGCTGAGCAGTTCTTC
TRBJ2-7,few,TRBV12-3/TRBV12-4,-,CASSLNSLYEQYF,TGTGCCAGCAGTTTAAACAGTCTCTACGAGCAGTACTTC
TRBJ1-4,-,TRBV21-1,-,CASSKARREGANEKLFF,TGTGCCAGCAGCAAAGCGCGAAGGGAGGGGGCTAATGAAAAACTGTTTTTT
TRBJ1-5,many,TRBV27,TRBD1,CATNPGQGYNQPQHF,TGTGCCACCAACCCTGGACAGGGATACAATCAGCCCCAGCATTTT
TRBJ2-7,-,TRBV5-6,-,CASSSTGTASYEQYF,TGTGCCAGCAGCTCAACCGGGACCGCTTCCTACGAGCAGTACTTC
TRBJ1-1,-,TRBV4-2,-,CASGDTSVTTEAFF,TGTGCCAGTGGGGACACCAGCGTGACCACTGAAGCTTTCTTT
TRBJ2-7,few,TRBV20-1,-,CSAIGPEPYEQYF,TGCAGTGCTATCGGACCCGAACCCTACGAGCAGTACTTC
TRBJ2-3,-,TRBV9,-,CASSPRVLDTQYF,TGTGCCAGCAGCCCCCGCGTACTCGATACGCAGTATTTT
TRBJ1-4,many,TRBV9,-,CASSYGVGGNEKLFF,TGTGCCAGCAGCTACGGGGTAGGGGGTAATGAAAAACTGTTTTTT
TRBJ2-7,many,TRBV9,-,CASSLSPGDEQYF,TGTGCCAGCAGCCTTAGTCCAGGGGACGAGCAGTACTTC
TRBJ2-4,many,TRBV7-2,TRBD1,CASSLASTGPQNIQYF,TGTGCCAGCAGCTTAGCTTCGACAGGGCCTCAAAACATTCAGTACTTC
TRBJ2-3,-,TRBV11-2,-,CASSPLGESTDTQYF,TGTGCCAGCAGCCCGCTTGGGGAGAGCACAGATACGCAGTATTTT
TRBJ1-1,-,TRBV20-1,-,CSAQTEHEAFF,TGCAGTGCTCAGACTGAACATGAAGCTTTCTTT
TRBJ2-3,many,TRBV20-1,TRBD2,CSARLTGTRGTDTQYF,TGCAGTGCTAGATTAACCGGGACTAGGGGCACAGATACGCAGTATTTT
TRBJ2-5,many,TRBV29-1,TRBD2,CSVGGGVRETQYF,TGCAGCGTTGGGGGGGGAGTCCGAGAGACCCAGTACTTC
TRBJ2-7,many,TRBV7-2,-,CASSLAGFGEQYF,TGTGCCAGCAGCTTAGCCGGGTTCGGCGAGCAGTACTTC
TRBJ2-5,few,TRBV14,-,CASSQDLGRGKYF,TGTGCCAGCAGCCAAGATCTTGGACGTGGAAAGTACTTC
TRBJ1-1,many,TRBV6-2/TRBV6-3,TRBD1,CASSYSDRARNTEAFF,TGTGCCAGCAGTTATTCCGACAGGGCGCGGAACACTGAAGCTTTCTTT
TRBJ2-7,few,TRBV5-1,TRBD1,CASSEGQGIYEQYF,TGCGCCAGCAGCGAGGGACAGGGAATATACGAGCAGTACTTC
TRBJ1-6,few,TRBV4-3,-,CASSSPYSPLHF,TGCGCCAGCAGCTCGCCTTATTCACCCCTCCACTTT
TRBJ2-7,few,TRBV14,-,CASSHDSSYEQYF,TGTGCCAGCAGCCACGATAGCTCCTACGAGCAGTACTTC
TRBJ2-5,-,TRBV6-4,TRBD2,CASSETSGSIQYF,TGTGCCAGCAGTGAAACTAGCGGGAGTATCCAGTACTTC
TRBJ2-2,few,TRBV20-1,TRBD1,CSARDRRQGNTGELFF,TGCAGTGCTAGAGATAGGAGACAGGGCAACACCGGGGAGCTGTTTTTT
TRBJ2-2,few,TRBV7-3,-,CASSLLAVTNTGELFF,TGTGCCAGCAGCTTATTAGCTGTAACGAACACCGGGGAGCTGTTTTTT
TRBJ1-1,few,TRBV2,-,CASSEDMRKAFF,TGTGCCAGCAGTGAAGACATGAGGAAAGCTTTCTTT
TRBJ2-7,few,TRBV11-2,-,CASSLIPGEGEQYF,TGTGCCAGCAGCTTAATTCCGGGAGAAGGAGAGCAGTACTTC
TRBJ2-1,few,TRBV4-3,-,CASSQDWQDEQFF,TGCGCCAGCAGCCAAGATTGGCAGGATGAGCAGTTCTTC
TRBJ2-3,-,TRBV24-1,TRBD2,CATSDLATSGYTDTQYF,TGTGCCACCAGTGATTTGGCGACTAGCGGATACACAGATACGCAGTATTTT
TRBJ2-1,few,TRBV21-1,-,CASSKVRSTSEGYNEQFF,TGTGCCAGCAGCAAAGTGCGGTCTACTAGTGAAGGGTACAATGAGCAGTTCTTC
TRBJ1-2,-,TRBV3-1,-,CASSQNAANYGYTF,TGTGCCAGCAGCCAGAACGCAGCGAACTATGGCTACACCTTC
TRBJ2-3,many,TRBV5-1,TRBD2,CASSRLAGERTDTQYF,TGCGCCAGCAGCCGACTAGCGGGAGAACGCACAGATACGCAGTATTTT
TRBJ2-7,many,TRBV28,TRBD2,CARFKAGGYEQYF,TGTGCCAGATTTAAGGCGGGAGGATACGAGCAGTACTTC
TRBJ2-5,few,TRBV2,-,CASSPDGVQETQYF,TGTGCCAGCAGTCCGGACGGGGTCCAAGAGACCCAGTACTTC
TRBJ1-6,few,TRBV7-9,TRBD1,CASSRGGAKSPLHF,TGTGCCAGCAGCCGAGGGGGCGCAAAATCACCCCTCCACTTT
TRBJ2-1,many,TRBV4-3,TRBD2,CASSAGRTSGSSYNEQFF,TGCGCCAGCAGCGCTGGAAGAACTAGCGGAAGCTCCTACAATGAGCAGTTCTTC
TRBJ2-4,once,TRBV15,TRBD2,CATSRDTGGGNIQYF,TGTGCCACCAGCAGAGATACGGGGGGAGGAAACATTCAGTACTTC
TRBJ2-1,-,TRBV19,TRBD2,CASSFRTSLEQFF,TGTGCCAGTAGTTTTAGGACTAGTCTTGAGCAGTTCTTC
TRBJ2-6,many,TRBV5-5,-,CASSNVAGISGANVLTF,TGTGCCAGCAGCAACGTAGCAGGGATCTCCGGGGCCAACGTCCTGACTTTC
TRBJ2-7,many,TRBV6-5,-,CASRREGAPLSEQYF,TGTGCCAGCAGGAGGGAGGGGGCCCCTCTATCCGAGCAGTACTTC
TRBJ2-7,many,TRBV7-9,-,CASSLTLDEQYF,TGTGCCAGCAGCTTAACCCTAGACGAGCAGTACTTC
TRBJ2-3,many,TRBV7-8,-,CASSPIEDTQYF,TGTGCCAGCAGCCCGATTGAAGATACGCAGTATTTT
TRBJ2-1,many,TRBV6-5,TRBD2,CASSSLSTSGGEQFF,TGTGCCAGCAGTTCCCTCTCGACTAGCGGGGGGGAGCAGTTCTTC
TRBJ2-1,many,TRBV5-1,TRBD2,CASIGRDSYNEQFF,TGCGCCAGCATTGGGAGGGACTCCTACAATGAGCAGTTCTTC